Listed below are T cell receptor beta chains from one sample, sequenced in a study of blood T cells in healthy people across ages. MiXCR was run by TCRdb on the 5' RACE reads, yielding one entry per CDR3 protein. The sample yields around 1,000,000 distinct CDR3 sequences, roughly two fifths seen once. Sequenced input: blood. These receptors all stem from a man younger than 35 in good health. Each CDR3 is given with its conserved first and last residue. A D gene is named only where the DNA matches it firmly. Clone size, where shown, is once, few, many, or a class for clones that have expanded.

NA | TRBJ1-3 | TRBD1 | TRBV3-1 | TGTGCCAGCAGCCCAGGGGGCCGCTATGGAAACACCATATATTTT | CASSPGGRYGNTIYF
NA | TRBJ2-5 | NA | TRBV6-1 | TGTGCCACCCTAGGGATCTCCTACAATGAGCAGTACTTC | CATLGISYNEQYF
NA | TRBJ2-7 | NA | TRBV9 | TGTGCCAGCAGCGTAGGGCAGGGGTTCTCCTACGAGCAGTACTTC | CASSVGQGFSYEQYF
NA | TRBJ2-7 | TRBD1 | TRBV5-1 | TGCGCCAGCAGCTTGACCCCGGGACAGGGTGCCTACGAGCAGTACTTC | CASSLTPGQGAYEQYF
few | TRBJ2-3 | NA | TRBV4-2 | TGTGCCAGCAGCCAACGGCTGGGCACAGATACGCAGTATTTT | CASSQRLGTDTQYF
once | TRBJ1-2 | NA | TRBV12-3/TRBV12-4 | TGTGCCAGCAGTTTTGGGGGCGATGACTATGGCTACACCTTC | CASSFGGDDYGYTF
NA | TRBJ1-4 | NA | TRBV27 | TGTGCCAGCAGTCCCGGAGTCGTGGGTAATGAAAAACTGTTTTTT | CASSPGVVGNEKLFF
NA | TRBJ2-7 | TRBD1 | TRBV6-2/TRBV6-3 | TGTGCCAGCATCAACACTGGGACAGGCAATGAGCAGTACTTC | CASINTGTGNEQYF
NA | TRBJ2-3 | NA | TRBV9 | TGTGCCAGCAGAGAGACAGGAAGCACAGATACGCAGTATTTT | CASRETGSTDTQYF
NA | TRBJ2-5 | TRBD1 | TRBV27 | TGTGCCAGCAGTTTATATTCGGGACAGTACAATGAGCAGTACTTC | CASSLYSGQYNEQYF
few | TRBJ2-3 | NA | TRBV12-3/TRBV12-4 | TGTGCCAGCAGTGCCCCGGGACATTCCCTCACAGATACGCAGTATTTT | CASSAPGHSLTDTQYF
NA | TRBJ1-2 | TRBD1 | TRBV7-9 | TGTGCCAGCAGCTTCCGGGACAGGGATGGCTACACCTTC | CASSFRDRDGYTF
many | TRBJ1-1 | TRBD1 | TRBV12-3/TRBV12-4 | TGTGCCAGCAGCTTAACAGGGGGCGGCACTGAAGCTTTCTTT | CASSLTGGGTEAFF
NA | TRBJ2-1 | TRBD1 | TRBV12-3/TRBV12-4 | TGTGCCAGCAACCTCGGGACAGGGGGCTTCAATGAGCAGTTCTTC | CASNLGTGGFNEQFF
NA | TRBJ1-1 | NA | TRBV5-5 | TGTGCCAGCAGCTTGATAGGCGGGCAAGACACTGAAGCTTTCTTT | CASSLIGGQDTEAFF
NA | TRBJ1-2 | NA | TRBV12-3/TRBV12-4 | TGTGCCAGCAGTCTCACCAGGGGTTTGGGTGGCTACACCTTC | CASSLTRGLGGYTF
NA | TRBJ1-4 | NA | TRBV12-3/TRBV12-4 | TGTGCCAGCAGTACGGGGGCACAGCGCCGGAATGAAAAACTGTTTTTT | CASSTGAQRRNEKLFF
NA | TRBJ2-5 | NA | TRBV6-5 | TGTGCCAGCAGTTACTCGGCCGCTGGTGAGACCCAGTACTTC | CASSYSAAGETQYF
few | TRBJ2-1 | TRBD2 | TRBV29-1 | TGCAGCGTTGAAGGGACTAGCGGGGGCTATCGCTCCTACAATGAGCAGTTCTTC | CSVEGTSGGYRSYNEQFF
few | TRBJ1-6 | TRBD1 | TRBV7-9 | TGTGCCAGCAGTAAAACGGACAGGGCTGATTCACCCCTCCACTTT | CASSKTDRADSPLHF
few | TRBJ2-5 | TRBD1 | TRBV7-2 | TGTGCCAGCAGCATCCTATACAGGGGACAAGAGACCCAGTACTTC | CASSILYRGQETQYF
NA | TRBJ2-7 | TRBD2 | TRBV7-6 | TGTGCCAGCAGCTTAGAAGCGGGGGTTCGCGAGCAGTACTTC | CASSLEAGVREQYF
NA | TRBJ1-2 | TRBD1 | TRBV20-1 | TGCAGTGCTAGAGACCGACAGGGGGAAGGTGGGGGCTACACCTTC | CSARDRQGEGGGYTF
few | TRBJ2-3 | NA | TRBV27 | TGTGCCAGCAGTTTATCAGGCTTTTTAGATACGCAGTATTTT | CASSLSGFLDTQYF
NA | TRBJ2-2 | NA | TRBV4-3 | TGCGCCAGCAGCCAAGGTGGAGCGAAAACCGGGGAGCTGTTTTTT | CASSQGGAKTGELFF
NA | TRBJ2-7 | NA | TRBV27 | TGTGCCAGCAAACCCCTTGGGGGTTACGAGCAGTACTTC | CASKPLGGYEQYF
NA | TRBJ1-2 | TRBD1 | TRBV24-1 | TGTGCCACCAGTGATCCCAACAGGGGGGCTGGCTACACCTTC | CATSDPNRGAGYTF
few | TRBJ2-3 | NA | TRBV25-1 | TGTGCCAGCAGACCCGGGGTGAGCACAGATACGCAGTATTTT | CASRPGVSTDTQYF
once | TRBJ1-4 | NA | TRBV20-1 | TGCAATGCTAGAGGAGCTGTCTGGCCAACTAATGAAAAACTGTTTTTT | CNARGAVWPTNEKLFF
NA | TRBJ2-2 | NA | TRBV7-6 | TGTGCCAGCAGCTTAGGCCGGACGGGCCCGAACACCGGGGAGCTGTTTTTT | CASSLGRTGPNTGELFF
few | TRBJ1-1 | NA | TRBV20-1 | TGCAGTGCTGTTGCATCCCCCGCCCCTGAAGCTTTCTTT | CSAVASPAPEAFF
NA | TRBJ2-1 | NA | TRBV2 | TGTGCCAGCAACCCGGACACGTACTCCTACAATGAGCAGTTCTTC | CASNPDTYSYNEQFF
NA | TRBJ2-5 | NA | TRBV7-9 | TGTGCCAGCAGCTTAGATGAGGGGGAGACCCAGTACTTC | CASSLDEGETQYF
NA | TRBJ2-3 | NA | TRBV29-1 | TGCAGCGTTGAGACCAGAACAGAGCTTAGCACAGATACGCAGTATTTT | CSVETRTELSTDTQYF
few | TRBJ2-3 | TRBD2 | TRBV11-1 | TGTGCCAGCAGCTTAGCGAGGCGGGGGGGCTCCGGAGATACGCAGTATTTT | CASSLARRGGSGDTQYF
few | TRBJ2-1 | TRBD2 | TRBV29-1 | TGCAGCGTTGACGGGGGGGAGCGGGGAAACAATGAGCAGTTCTTC | CSVDGGERGNNEQFF
NA | TRBJ1-1 | NA | TRBV12-3/TRBV12-4 | TGTGCCAACAGTCTCGGGACCAGGAGTCGGAACACTGAAGCTTTCTTT | CANSLGTRSRNTEAFF
once | TRBJ1-2 | NA | TRBV4-2 | TGTGCCAGCAGCCAAGATGCCCAGGGCCCCTATGGCTACACCTTC | CASSQDAQGPYGYTF
few | TRBJ2-3 | TRBD2 | TRBV20-1 | TGCAGTGCTAGGGTGACTAGCGGGGGCAGGGATACGCAGTATTTT | CSARVTSGGRDTQYF
few | TRBJ1-2 | NA | TRBV9 | TGTGCCAGCAGCGTAGAGGCAGGGTATGGCTACACCTTC | CASSVEAGYGYTF
NA | TRBJ2-3 | NA | TRBV6-2/TRBV6-3 | TGTGCCAGCAGTTACGAGGCGGACCTCCTCAAGTATTTT | CASSYEADLLKYF
many | TRBJ2-3 | NA | TRBV5-1 | TGCGCCAGCAGCCTGACATCTAGCACAGATACGCAGTATTTT | CASSLTSSTDTQYF
few | TRBJ1-2 | NA | TRBV20-1 | TGCAGTGCTAGAGATTTGGGATTCGGCGATGGCTACACCTTC | CSARDLGFGDGYTF
few | TRBJ2-7 | TRBD2 | TRBV4-3 | TGCGCCAGCAGCCCAAGTTTGACGGGGGGATACGAGCAGTACTTC | CASSPSLTGGYEQYF
few | TRBJ1-4 | TRBD1 | TRBV7-7 | TGTGCTAGCAGCGCCGGACAGGGGATGGCAAAACTGTTTTTT | CASSAGQGMAKLFF
few | TRBJ1-4 | NA | TRBV20-1 | TGCAGTGCTTTGTTTTTGACAGCACAACGAGGAATTAATGAAAAACTGTTTTTT | CSALFLTAQRGINEKLFF
NA | TRBJ2-2 | NA | TRBV12-3/TRBV12-4 | TGTGCCAGCAGACGGGACAAACCCACCGGGGAGCTGTTTTTT | CASRRDKPTGELFF
NA | TRBJ1-4 | TRBD1 | TRBV6-1 | TGTGCAATCCACCGGGAAGGGGGCTTTGAAAAACTGTTTTTT | CAIHREGGFEKLFF
few | TRBJ2-1 | NA | TRBV28 | TGTGCCAGCAGTTTAAGGACAATCGCGATCCGGGAACAGTTCTTC | CASSLRTIAIREQFF
NA | TRBJ2-1 | NA | TRBV19 | TGTGCCAGTAGTATAAGTAACGGGGCGGGGGCCCCCTACAATGAGCAGTTCTTC | CASSISNGAGAPYNEQFF
NA | TRBJ1-2 | TRBD1 | TRBV5-5 | TGTGCCAGCAGCCTATCTTCTCAGGGGGCGCGACCACCTAACTATGGCTACACCTTC | CASSLSSQGARPPNYGYTF
few | TRBJ2-1 | NA | TRBV20-1 | TGCAGTGCTATCCCACACAAGGGACCCTACAATGAGCAGTTCTTC | CSAIPHKGPYNEQFF
NA | TRBJ2-7 | NA | TRBV2 | TGTGCCAGCAGTGAGGGGACCCTTTTCTGCGAGCAGTACTTC | CASSEGTLFCEQYF
few | TRBJ2-3 | TRBD2 | TRBV7-9 | TGTGCCAGCAGCTTCTTCGGGCGGGGGGCTGGAGGCACAGATACGCAGTATTTT | CASSFFGRGAGGTDTQYF
NA | TRBJ1-1 | TRBD1 | TRBV20-1 | TGCAGTGCTAGAGATCCCAGGACAGGGGTGGCTGAAGCTTTCTTT | CSARDPRTGVAEAFF
NA | TRBJ1-6 | NA | TRBV18 | TGTGCCAGCTCAATAAGACAGCCTCCTAATTCACCCCTCCACTTT | CASSIRQPPNSPLHF
many | TRBJ2-3 | NA | TRBV20-1 | TGCAGTGCTAAATGGACCGTTAGCACAGATACGCAGTATTTT | CSAKWTVSTDTQYF
few | TRBJ2-1 | NA | TRBV5-1 | TGCGCCAGCAGCTTGGGTATAATCGCAACCAACAATGAGCAGTTCTTC | CASSLGIIATNNEQFF
few | TRBJ2-5 | NA | TRBV11-2 | TGTGCCAGCAGCTTAGATCAGGGTTCGAAGACCCAGTACTTC | CASSLDQGSKTQYF
NA | TRBJ1-1 | TRBD1 | TRBV2 | TGTGCCAGCACCTGGACAGGGGAGGAAGCTTTCTTT | CASTWTGEEAFF